Listed below are T cell receptor beta chains from one sample, sequenced in a study of cytomegalovirus exposure and HLA in healthy donors. Generated by immunoSEQ multiplex PCR, the TCRdb table keeps only in-frame clones and is missing some. The sample has 120,000 or so clones; 15% to 20% are singletons. Material for sequencing was PBMCs. Receptors were obtained from a female donor in good health and CMV-seropositive. The CDR3 runs from the conserved cysteine through the conserved F or W. Fields, in order: clone size, D gene, V gene, J gene, CDR3 DNA, CDR3 protein. D genes are given only for firm matches. Clone size appears in some rows only: once, few, many, or a class for an expanded clone.

few	NA	TRBV6-1	TRBJ2-3	TGTGCCAGGGCGGAGGGGCCTAGCTTAGAGTATACGCAGTATTTT	CARAEGPSLEYTQYF
NA	NA	TRBV7-2	TRBJ2-4	TGTGCCAGCAGCTTAGGGCCAGCGCCAAACATTCAGTACTTC	CASSLGPAPNIQYF
NA	TRBD1	TRBV13	TRBJ2-7	TGTGCCAGCAGCCCCACGAAGACAGGGGGAAGGGGCGAGCAGTACTTC	CASSPTKTGGRGEQYF
NA	TRBD1	TRBV5-1	TRBJ2-2	TGCGCCAGCAGCGGGATGGGACAGGGCACCGGGGAGCTGTTTTTT	CASSGMGQGTGELFF
few	TRBD1	TRBV19	TRBJ1-1	TGTGCCAGTAGTCGGGGGACAGGAGGTACTGAAGCTTTCTTT	CASSRGTGGTEAFF
few	TRBD2	TRBV10-2	TRBJ2-1	TGCGCCAGCAGAGCTGGGACTACGCAAAGCTACAATGAGCAGTTCTTC	CASRAGTTQSYNEQFF
NA	NA	TRBV21-1	TRBJ2-5	TGTGCCAGCAGCAAAGCCCCTCCTAGCGGGGTGGTTCGTGAGACCCAGTACTTC	CASSKAPPSGVVRETQYF
few	NA	TRBV10-3	TRBJ2-2	TGTGCCATCAGTGATCAGGCAGTGCAGGGCTTCGGGGAGCTGTTTTTT	CAISDQAVQGFGELFF
NA	NA	TRBV9	TRBJ1-5	TGTGCCAGCAGCGGGTCTCCGGGTGATCCCCAGCATTTT	CASSGSPGDPQHF
few	NA	TRBV28	TRBJ2-2	TGTGCCAGCAGTTTACTCGCGAGGGGGGAGCTGTTTTTT	CASSLLARGELFF
NA	TRBD2	TRBV25-1	TRBJ2-1	TGTGCCAGCAGTGAATGGGGAGGGGATGAGCAGTTCTTC	CASSEWGGDEQFF
NA	NA	TRBV27	TRBJ2-7	TGTGTCAGCAGGGGGGGGCGGGGGAGCTCCTACGAGCAGTACTTC	CVSRGGRGSSYEQYF